The rows below give T cell receptor beta chains drawn from one sample of a study of regulatory T cells in long-lasting Graves disease. TCRdb redid the calling of the multiplex PCR reads with MiXCR, one entry per CDR3 protein. The sample lists around 500,000 distinct CDR3 sequences, about 12% occurring once. These data were also filed under a second study, of T cells in Graves' hyperthyroidism and ophthalmopathy.

The material sequenced was peripheral blood mononuclear cells (PBMCs), taken at new diagnosis, from a patient treated with antithyroid drugs. These receptors originate from a woman aged 25 to 45 with Graves disease. The CDR3 runs from the conserved cysteine through the conserved F or W. D genes are given only for firm matches. The size field is filled for only some rows; it gives once, few, many or a size class.

cdr3_length | clone_size | j_call | v_call | d_call | cdr3_nt | cdr3_aa
13 | many | TRBJ2-1 | TRBV15 | - | TGTGCCACCAGCAGAGGACCTTCCGATGAGCAGTTCTTC | CATSRGPSDEQFF
15 | few | TRBJ2-7 | TRBV4-1 | TRBD2 | TGCGCCAGCAGCCCACTAGCGGGAGATAGAAACGAGCAGTACTTC | CASSPLAGDRNEQYF
13 | few | TRBJ1-2 | TRBV9 | - | TGTGCCAGCGCTCAGGGGAGTGGCTATGGCTACACCTTC | CASAQGSGYGYTF
16 | many | TRBJ1-6 | TRBV30 | - | TGTGCCTGGAGTCCCACTCGCTCGACAGATAATTCACCCCTCCACTTT | CAWSPTRSTDNSPLHF
12 | - | TRBJ1-2 | TRBV30 | TRBD1 | TGTGCCTGGACCCGACAGGGGGGTGGCTACACCTTC | CAWTRQGGGYTF
13 | - | TRBJ1-2 | TRBV6-1 | - | TGTGCCAGCAGTGCCCGACCGGGGGGCGGCTACACCTTC | CASSARPGGGYTF
11 | - | TRBJ1-5 | TRBV20-1 | - | TGCAGTGCTAGAGATCGAGGGCCCCAGCATTTT | CSARDRGPQHF
16 | few | TRBJ1-1 | TRBV9 | - | TGTGCCAGCAGCAGTGATTGGACAGCCGGATACACTGAAGCTTTCTTT | CASSSDWTAGYTEAFF
13 | many | TRBJ2-7 | TRBV9 | - | TGTGCCAGCAGCGTTGGAGGAGGGGACGAGCAGTACTTC | CASSVGGGDEQYF
15 | few | TRBJ2-6 | TRBV19 | - | TGTGCCAGTAGTATTACAGCCTATGGGGCCAACGTCCTGACTTTC | CASSITAYGANVLTF
16 | few | TRBJ2-4 | TRBV7-9 | - | TGTGCCAGCAGCCCGACAGGGACTACAGCCAAAAACATTCAGTACTTC | CASSPTGTTAKNIQYF
15 | few | TRBJ2-1 | TRBV9 | TRBD2 | TGTGCCAGCAGCGCACTAGCGGGAGGCAACAATGAGCAGTTCTTC | CASSALAGGNNEQFF
12 | many | TRBJ1-4 | TRBV20-1 | - | TGCAGTGCCCTCCATCGTAATGAAAAACTGTTTTTT | CSALHRNEKLFF
16 | many | TRBJ1-1 | TRBV28 | - | TGTGCCGGCAGTTTTCTAGAATACATGACGGCGGGTGAAGCTTTCTTT | CAGSFLEYMTAGEAFF
17 | - | TRBJ2-2 | TRBV11-3 | TRBD1 | TGTGCCAGCAGCTTGTCCGCCGGGACAGGGATCGGCGGGGAGCTGTTTTTT | CASSLSAGTGIGGELFF
16 | many | TRBJ1-4 | TRBV7-6 | - | TGTGCCAGCAGCTTAGGAGCCTGGCAGGGAAATGAAAAACTGTTTTTT | CASSLGAWQGNEKLFF
15 | - | TRBJ2-7 | TRBV11-2 | TRBD1 | TGTGCCAGCAGCGCCCACAGGGGGAGGAGATACGAGCAGTACTTC | CASSAHRGRRYEQYF
15 | few | TRBJ1-1 | TRBV10-3 | - | TGTGCCATCAGTGAGACCCAAGATGGGTACTCTAAAGCTTTCTTT | CAISETQDGYSKAFF
15 | - | TRBJ2-5 | TRBV5-6 | - | TGTGCCAGCAGCTTGAGCCAGGGGTTGCGAGAGACCCAGTACTTC | CASSLSQGLRETQYF
13 | - | TRBJ2-2 | TRBV7-3 | - | TGTGCCAGCAGCTTAGAACTGTCCGGGGAGCTGTTTTTT | CASSLELSGELFF
14 | few | TRBJ2-7 | TRBV27 | TRBD1 | TGTGCCAGCAGCGGGACAGGGGATCGTGACGAGCAGTACTTC | CASSGTGDRDEQYF
17 | few | TRBJ2-2 | TRBV7-2 | TRBD1 | TGTGCCAGCAGCTCCGAAACCACAGGGGTTGCAACCGGGGAGCTGTTTTTT | CASSSETTGVATGELFF
15 | many | TRBJ1-1 | TRBV4-1 | TRBD1 | TGCGCCAGCAGCCAGCGACAGGGGCCGAACACTGAAGCTTTCTTT | CASSQRQGPNTEAFF
12 | - | TRBJ2-3 | TRBV24-1 | - | TGTGCCACCAGTGATTTCGTAGATACGCAGTATTTT | CATSDFVDTQYF
19 | - | TRBJ2-1 | TRBV4-2 | TRBD2 | TGTGCCAGCAGCCAATATCGGGGACTAGCATCGAGCTCCTACAATGAGCAGTTCTTC | CASSQYRGLASSSYNEQFF
17 | many | TRBJ1-5 | TRBV19 | - | TGTGCCAGTAGGCCATTAGGCGGAGGCGGCGACAATCAGCCCCAGCATTTT | CASRPLGGGGDNQPQHF
13 | - | TRBJ1-3 | TRBV7-2 | - | TGTGCCAGCAGCTTACCGGGGGGAAACACCATATATTTT | CASSLPGGNTIYF
15 | few | TRBJ2-7 | TRBV13 | TRBD1 | TGTGCCAGCAGCCCCGGGACAGGGATCTTTTTGGAGCAGTACTTC | CASSPGTGIFLEQYF
17 | - | TRBJ2-2 | TRBV3-1 | TRBD2 | TGTGCCAGCAGCCAATTCGACCTAGCGGGAGTCACCGGGGAGCTGTTTTTT | CASSQFDLAGVTGELFF
13 | few | TRBJ2-5 | TRBV4-1 | TRBD1 | TGCGCCAGCAGCCAAACAGGGGGGGAGACCCAGTACTTC | CASSQTGGETQYF
11 | - | TRBJ1-1 | TRBV20-1 | - | TGCGGACACAGGGTGAACACTGAAGCTTTCTTT | CGHRVNTEAFF
15 | many | TRBJ1-5 | TRBV6-1 | TRBD1 | TGTGCCAGCAAGCCGGGACAGTTCTCAAATCAGCCCCAGCATTTT | CASKPGQFSNQPQHF
20 | few | TRBJ2-1 | TRBV11-1 | TRBD2 | TGTGCCAGCAGCCAAGCCGGTAGGGTTGCGGGAGGGTTTGGGGATAATGAGCAGTTCTTC | CASSQAGRVAGGFGDNEQFF
14 | - | TRBJ1-1 | TRBV5-1 | TRBD1 | TGCGCCAGCAGCTCCTGGGGACAGAACACTGATGCTTTCTTT | CASSSWGQNTDAFF
12 | few | TRBJ2-1 | TRBV30 | - | TGTGCCTGGAGTTCGGGGGCTTTAGAGCAGTTCTTC | CAWSSGALEQFF
17 | - | TRBJ1-1 | TRBV7-9 | - | TGTGCCAGCAGCCAATCCTTCTCTAGTGGGAGGAACACTGAAGCTTTCTTT | CASSQSFSSGRNTEAFF
14 | few | TRBJ1-5 | TRBV20-1 | - | TGCAGTGCTAGAGATGTCGGGGGTCGTGAGCCCCAGCATTTT | CSARDVGGREPQHF
13 | many | TRBJ2-1 | TRBV20-1 | - | TGCAGTGCTCCGACTCATTCCTACAATGAGCAGTTCTTC | CSAPTHSYNEQFF
15 | many | TRBJ1-4 | TRBV6-1 | - | TGTGCCAGCAGTCCTTGGACACCAAAACATGAAAAACTGTTTTTT | CASSPWTPKHEKLFF
17 | - | TRBJ2-5 | TRBV9 | TRBD2 | TGTGCCAGCAGAGAAAAGAGATGGACTAGCGGGAAAGAGACCCAGTACTTC | CASREKRWTSGKETQYF
14 | - | TRBJ2-3 | TRBV6-2/TRBV6-3 | - | TGTGCCAGCAGTTATGACCCGAGCACAGATACGCAGTATTTT | CASSYDPSTDTQYF
13 | many | TRBJ1-5 | TRBV19 | TRBD1 | TGTGCCACCACGGGACAGAACAATCAGCCCCAGCATTTT | CATTGQNNQPQHF
15 | many | TRBJ1-6 | TRBV6-1 | TRBD1 | TGTGCCAGCCGTGCCAGGGACAGGGGGTTTTGGCCCCTCCACTTT | CASRARDRGFWPLHF
13 | many | TRBJ2-2 | TRBV30 | - | TGTGCCTGGAGAGGGGGGAACACCGGGGAGCTGTTTTTT | CAWRGGNTGELFF
14 | many | TRBJ1-1 | TRBV12-3/TRBV12-4 | - | TGTGCCAGCACGCTCGCGGGCCGGGTGGGTGAAGCTTTCTTT | CASTLAGRVGEAFF
15 | - | TRBJ2-7 | TRBV6-5 | TRBD2 | TGTGCCAGCAGTTACCTTAGCGGGGCCTCCTACGAGCAGTACTTC | CASSYLSGASYEQYF
14 | - | TRBJ2-7 | TRBV11-3 | TRBD1 | TGTGCCAGCACCACCCGGGACAGGTTTTACGAGCAGTACTTC | CASTTRDRFYEQYF
15 | many | TRBJ2-7 | TRBV7-9 | - | TGTGCCAGCAGCCAGGGGGGCGGGTTGACCTACGAGCAGTACTTC | CASSQGGGLTYEQYF
14 | many | TRBJ1-4 | TRBV12-3/TRBV12-4 | - | TGTGCCAGCAGCCCTCGGAGAACTAATGAAAAACTGTTTTTT | CASSPRRTNEKLFF
14 | few | TRBJ1-5 | TRBV6-2/TRBV6-3 | - | TGTGCCAGCACGAGAAAGGATAGCAATCAGCCCCAGCATTTT | CASTRKDSNQPQHF
17 | few | TRBJ2-2 | TRBV18 | - | TGTGCCAGCTCACTGACCCCACGCGAGATGAACACCGGGGAGCTGTTTTTT | CASSLTPREMNTGELFF
16 | many | TRBJ1-2 | TRBV6-1 | - | TGTGCCAGCAGCCAATACCGACTAAATTATGGCTATGGCTACACCTTC | CASSQYRLNYGYGYTF
16 | few | TRBJ1-5 | TRBV28 | - | TGTGCCAGCAGTTCCGCTCCCATTCAGCTTAATCAGCCCCAGCATTTT | CASSSAPIQLNQPQHF